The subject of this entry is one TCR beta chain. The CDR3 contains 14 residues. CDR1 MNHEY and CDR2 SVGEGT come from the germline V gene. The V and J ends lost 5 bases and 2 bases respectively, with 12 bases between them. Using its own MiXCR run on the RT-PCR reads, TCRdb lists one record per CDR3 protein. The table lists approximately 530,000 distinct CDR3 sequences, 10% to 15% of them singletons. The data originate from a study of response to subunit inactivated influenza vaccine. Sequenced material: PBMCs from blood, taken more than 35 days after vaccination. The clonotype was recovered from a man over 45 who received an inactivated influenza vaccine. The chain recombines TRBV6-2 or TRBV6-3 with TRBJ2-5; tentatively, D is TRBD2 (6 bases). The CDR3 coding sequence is TGTGCCAGCAGTCCTTTTCGGGGGCAAGAGACCCAGTACTTC. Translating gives CASSPFRGQETQYF.